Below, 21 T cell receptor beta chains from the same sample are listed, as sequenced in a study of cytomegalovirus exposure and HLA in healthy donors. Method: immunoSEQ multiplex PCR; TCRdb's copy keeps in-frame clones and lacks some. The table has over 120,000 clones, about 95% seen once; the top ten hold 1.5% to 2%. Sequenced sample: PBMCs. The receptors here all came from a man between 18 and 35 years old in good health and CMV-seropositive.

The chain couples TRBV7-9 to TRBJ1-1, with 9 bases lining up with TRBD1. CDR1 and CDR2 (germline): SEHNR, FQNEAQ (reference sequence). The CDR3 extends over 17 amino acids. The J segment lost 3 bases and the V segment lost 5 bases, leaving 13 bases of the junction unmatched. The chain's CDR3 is CASSPLRGQGRDTEAFF. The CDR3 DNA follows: TGTGCCAGCAGCCCCCTCCGAGGACAGGGGAGGGACACTGAAGCTTTCTTT.

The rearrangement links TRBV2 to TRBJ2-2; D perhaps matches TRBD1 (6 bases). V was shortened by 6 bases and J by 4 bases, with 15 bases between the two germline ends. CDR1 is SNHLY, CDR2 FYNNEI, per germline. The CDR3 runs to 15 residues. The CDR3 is CASRLQGWGTGELFF. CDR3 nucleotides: TGTGCCAGCAGATTACAGGGATGGGGCACCGGGGAGCTGTTTTTT.

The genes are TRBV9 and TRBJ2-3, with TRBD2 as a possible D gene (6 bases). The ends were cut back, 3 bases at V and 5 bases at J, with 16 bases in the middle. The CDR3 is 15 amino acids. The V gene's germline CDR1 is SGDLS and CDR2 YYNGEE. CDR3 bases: TGTGCCAGCAGCGCGGGACTCCCCGGGGGAGATACGCAGTATTTT. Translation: CASSAGLPGGDTQYF.

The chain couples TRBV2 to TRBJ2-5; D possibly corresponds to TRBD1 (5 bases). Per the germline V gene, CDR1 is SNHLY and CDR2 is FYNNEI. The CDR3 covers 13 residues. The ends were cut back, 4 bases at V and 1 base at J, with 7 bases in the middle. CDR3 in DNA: TGTGCCAGCAGTGGACAGCTCCAAGAGACCCAGTACTTC. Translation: CASSGQLQETQYF.

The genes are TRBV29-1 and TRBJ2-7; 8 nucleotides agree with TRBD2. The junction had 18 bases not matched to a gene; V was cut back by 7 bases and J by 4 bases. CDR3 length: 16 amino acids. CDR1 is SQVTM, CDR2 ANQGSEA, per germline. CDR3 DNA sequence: TGCAGCGCCGCCGGGGGGGGCGCGACCAGAAGATACGAGCAGTACTTC. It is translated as CSAAGGGATRRYEQYF.

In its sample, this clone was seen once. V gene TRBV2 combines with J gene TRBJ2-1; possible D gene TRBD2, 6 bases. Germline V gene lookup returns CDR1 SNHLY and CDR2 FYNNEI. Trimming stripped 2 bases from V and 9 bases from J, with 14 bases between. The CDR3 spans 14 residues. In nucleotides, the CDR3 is TGTGCCAGCAGTGAATCGGAGGGCTGGGGTGAGCAGTTCTTC. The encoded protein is CASSESEGWGEQFF.

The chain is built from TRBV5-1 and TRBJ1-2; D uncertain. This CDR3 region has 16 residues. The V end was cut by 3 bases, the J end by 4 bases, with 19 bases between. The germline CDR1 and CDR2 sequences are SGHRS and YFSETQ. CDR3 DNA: TGCGCCAGCAGCTGGAGCGGAGACTTCTACGGCTATGGCTACACCTTC. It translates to CASSWSGDFYGYGYTF.

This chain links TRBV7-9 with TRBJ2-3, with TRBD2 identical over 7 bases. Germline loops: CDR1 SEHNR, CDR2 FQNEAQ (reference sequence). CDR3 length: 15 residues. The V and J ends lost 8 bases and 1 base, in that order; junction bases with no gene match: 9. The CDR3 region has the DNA TGTGCCAGCGGATCGGGGCTAGCGGGCACAGATACGCAGTATTTT. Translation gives CASGSGLAGTDTQYF.

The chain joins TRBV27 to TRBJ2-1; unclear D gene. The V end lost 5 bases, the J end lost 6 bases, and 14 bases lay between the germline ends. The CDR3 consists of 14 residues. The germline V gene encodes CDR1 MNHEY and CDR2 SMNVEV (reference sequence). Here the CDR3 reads CASSAILPGNEQFF. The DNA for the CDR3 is TGTGCCAGCAGTGCCATTTTGCCCGGCAATGAGCAGTTCTTC.

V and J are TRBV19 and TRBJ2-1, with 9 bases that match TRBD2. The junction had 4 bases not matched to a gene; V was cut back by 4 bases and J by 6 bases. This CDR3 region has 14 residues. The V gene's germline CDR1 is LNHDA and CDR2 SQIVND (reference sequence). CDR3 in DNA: TGTGCCAGTAGTACCCCTAGCGGGGCCAATGAGCAGTTCTTC. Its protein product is CASSTPSGANEQFF.

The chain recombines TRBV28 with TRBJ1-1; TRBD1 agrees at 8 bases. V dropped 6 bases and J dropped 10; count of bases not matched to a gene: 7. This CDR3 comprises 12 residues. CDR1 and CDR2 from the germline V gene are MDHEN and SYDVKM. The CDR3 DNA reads TGTGCCAGCAGGCTGACCAGGGGGCCAGCTTTCTTT. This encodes CASRLTRGPAFF.

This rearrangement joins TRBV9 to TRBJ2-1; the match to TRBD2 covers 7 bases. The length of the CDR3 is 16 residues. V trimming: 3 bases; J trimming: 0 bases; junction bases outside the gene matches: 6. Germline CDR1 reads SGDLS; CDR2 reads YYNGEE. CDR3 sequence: CASSAQGGGSYNEQFF. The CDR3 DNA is TGTGCCAGCAGCGCCCAGGGCGGGGGCTCCTACAATGAGCAGTTCTTC.

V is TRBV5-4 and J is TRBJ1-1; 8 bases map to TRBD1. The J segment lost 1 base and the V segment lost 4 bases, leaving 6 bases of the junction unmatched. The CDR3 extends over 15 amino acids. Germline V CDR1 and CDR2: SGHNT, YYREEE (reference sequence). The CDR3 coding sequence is TGTGCCAGCAGCGGAGCAGACAGGGGGAACACTGAAGCTTTCTTT. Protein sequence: CASSGADRGNTEAFF.

This CDR3 reads CASSFLAGGAKNIQYF. As DNA, the CDR3 is TGTGCCAGCAGCTTTTTAGCGGGAGGAGCCAAAAACATTCAGTACTTC. The gene calls are TRBV7-8 and TRBJ2-4; 10 bases fit TRBD2. The CDR3 covers 16 residues. The V and J ends lost 3 bases and 0 bases, in that order; junction bases with no gene match: 2. CDR1 and CDR2 from the germline V gene are SGHVS and FQNEAQ. Combining the CDR3 with reference TRBV7-8 and TRBJ2-4 gives the whole variable domain GAGVSQSPRYKVAKRGQDVALRCDPISGHVSLFWYQQALGQGPEFLTYFQNEAQLDKSGLPSDRFFAERPEGSVSTLKIQRTQQEDSAVYLCASSFLAGGAKNIQYFGAGTRLSVL.

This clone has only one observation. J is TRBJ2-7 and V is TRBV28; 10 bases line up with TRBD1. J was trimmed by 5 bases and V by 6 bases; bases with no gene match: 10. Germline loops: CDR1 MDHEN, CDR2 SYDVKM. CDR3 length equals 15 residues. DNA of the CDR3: TGTGCCAGCAGCTATACCGGGACAGGGGAAAACGAGCAGTACTTC. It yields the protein CASSYTGTGENEQYF.

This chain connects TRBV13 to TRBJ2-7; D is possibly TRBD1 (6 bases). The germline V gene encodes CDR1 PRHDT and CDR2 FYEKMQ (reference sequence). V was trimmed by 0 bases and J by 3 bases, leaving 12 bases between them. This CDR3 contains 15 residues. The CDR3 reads CASSLGRGRGYEQYF. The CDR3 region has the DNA TGTGCCAGCAGCTTAGGCCGCGGCAGGGGCTACGAGCAGTACTTC.

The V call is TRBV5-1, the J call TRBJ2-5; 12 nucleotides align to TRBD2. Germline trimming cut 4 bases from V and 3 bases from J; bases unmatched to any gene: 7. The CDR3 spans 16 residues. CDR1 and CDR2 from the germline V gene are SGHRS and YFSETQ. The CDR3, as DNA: TGCGCCAGCAGCCCTAGACTAGCGGGAGATGAAGAGACCCAGTACTTC. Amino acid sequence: CASSPRLAGDEETQYF. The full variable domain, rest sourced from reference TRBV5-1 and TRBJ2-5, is KAGVTQTPRYLIKTRGQQVTLSCSPISGHRSVSWYQQTPGQGLQFLFEYFSETQRNKGNFPGRFSGRQFSNSRSEMNVSTLELGDSALYLCASSPRLAGDEETQYFGPGTRLLVL.

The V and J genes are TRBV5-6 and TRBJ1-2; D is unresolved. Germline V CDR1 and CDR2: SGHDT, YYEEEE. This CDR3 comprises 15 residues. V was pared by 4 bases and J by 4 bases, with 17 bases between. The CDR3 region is CASSPNLAGSYGYTF. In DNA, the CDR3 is TGTGCCAGCAGCCCTAATCTTGCTGGGAGCTATGGCTACACCTTC. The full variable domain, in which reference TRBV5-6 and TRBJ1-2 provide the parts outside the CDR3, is DAGVTQSPTHLIKTRGQQVTLRCSPKSGHDTVSWYQQALGQGPQFIFQYYEEEERQRGNFPDRFSGHQFPNYSSELNVNALLLGDSALYLCASSPNLAGSYGYTFGSGTRLTVV.

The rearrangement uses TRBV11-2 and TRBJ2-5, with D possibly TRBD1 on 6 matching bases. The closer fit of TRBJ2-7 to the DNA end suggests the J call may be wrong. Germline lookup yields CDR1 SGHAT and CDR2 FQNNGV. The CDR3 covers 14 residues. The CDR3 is CASSLGITGNEQYF. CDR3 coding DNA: TGTGCCAGCAGCTTAGGAATCACAGGGAACGAGCAGTACTTC.

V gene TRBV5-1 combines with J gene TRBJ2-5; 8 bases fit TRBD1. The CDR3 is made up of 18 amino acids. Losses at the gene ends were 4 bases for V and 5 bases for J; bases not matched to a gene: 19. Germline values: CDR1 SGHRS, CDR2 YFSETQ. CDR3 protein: CASSLRPYNRGIGETQYF. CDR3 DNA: TGCGCCAGCAGCCTTAGACCTTACAACAGGGGGATTGGGGAGACCCAGTACTTC.

CDR3 nucleotides: TGTGCCAGCAGCCCTCAGGGACAGGGGGGCGAGCAGTACTTC. Translated, it gives CASSPQGQGGEQYF. The chain combines TRBV7-9 with TRBJ2-7; 11 bases are shared with TRBD1. Germline V lookup: CDR1 SEHNR, CDR2 FQNEAQ (reference sequence). V lost 5 bases to trimming and J lost 6 bases; unmatched junction nucleotides: 6. The CDR3 consists of 14 residues.